The T cell receptor beta chain described here comes from a study of technical replicates of blood from a handful of donors. The repertoire was sequenced with immunoSEQ multiplex PCR; TCRdb's copy has only in-frame clones and lacks some. The data contain 55,000 to 80,000 clones, 95% to 98% of them singletons. V was shortened by 4 bases and J by 6 bases, with 12 bases between the two germline ends. Germline loops: CDR1 SEHNR, CDR2 FQNEAQ (reference sequence). This CDR3 comprises 13 residues. The chain carries TRBV7-9 and TRBJ2-5; D is possibly TRBD2 (6 bases). Specimen: T cells isolated from PBMCs. The receptor was derived from a human donor in good health. The CDR3 spells CASSSTSPQTQYF. Here the CDR3 DNA reads TGTGCCAGCAGCTCCACTAGCCCTCAGACCCAGTACTTC.